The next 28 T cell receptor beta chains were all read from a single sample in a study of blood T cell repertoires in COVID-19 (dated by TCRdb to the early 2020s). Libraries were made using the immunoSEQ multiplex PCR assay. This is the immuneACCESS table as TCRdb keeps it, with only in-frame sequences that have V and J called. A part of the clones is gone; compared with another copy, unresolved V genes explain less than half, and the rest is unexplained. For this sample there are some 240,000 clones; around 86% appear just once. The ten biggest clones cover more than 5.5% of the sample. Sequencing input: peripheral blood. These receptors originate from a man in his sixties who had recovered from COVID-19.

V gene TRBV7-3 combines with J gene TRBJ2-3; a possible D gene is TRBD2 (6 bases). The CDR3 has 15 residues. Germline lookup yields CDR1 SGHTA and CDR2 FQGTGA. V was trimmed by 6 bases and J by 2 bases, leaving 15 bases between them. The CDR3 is CASSPGGRNTDTQYF. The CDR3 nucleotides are TGTGCCAGCAGTCCCGGGGGTAGAAACACAGATACGCAGTATTTT. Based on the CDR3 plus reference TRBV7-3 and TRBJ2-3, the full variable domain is GAGVSQTPSNKVTEKGKYVELRCDPISGHTALYWYRQSLGQGPEFLIYFQGTGAADDSGLPNDRFFAVRPEGSVSTLKIQRTERGDSAVYLCASSPGGRNTDTQYFGPGTRLTVL.

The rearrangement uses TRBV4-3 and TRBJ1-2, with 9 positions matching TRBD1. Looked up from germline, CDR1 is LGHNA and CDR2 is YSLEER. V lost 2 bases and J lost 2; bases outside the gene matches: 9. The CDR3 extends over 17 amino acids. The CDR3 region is CASSQQRPGQGNYGYTF. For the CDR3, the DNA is TGCGCCAGCAGCCAACAAAGACCGGGACAGGGAAACTATGGCTACACCTTC.

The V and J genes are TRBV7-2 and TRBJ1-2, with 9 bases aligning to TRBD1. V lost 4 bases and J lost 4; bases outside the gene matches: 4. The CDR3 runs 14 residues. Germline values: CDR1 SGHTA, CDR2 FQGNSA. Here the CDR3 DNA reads TGTGCCAGCAGCTCACAGGGGGCGAGCTATGGCTACACCTTC. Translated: CASSSQGASYGYTF.

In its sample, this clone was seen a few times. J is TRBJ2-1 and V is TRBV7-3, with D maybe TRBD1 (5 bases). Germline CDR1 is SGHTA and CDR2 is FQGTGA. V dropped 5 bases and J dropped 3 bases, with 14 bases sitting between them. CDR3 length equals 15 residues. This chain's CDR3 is CASSTGGQGYNEQFF. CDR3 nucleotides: TGTGCCAGCAGCACCGGTGGGCAGGGCTACAATGAGCAGTTCTTC.

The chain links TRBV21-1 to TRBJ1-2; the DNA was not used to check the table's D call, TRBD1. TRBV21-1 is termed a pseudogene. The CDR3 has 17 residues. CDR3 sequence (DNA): TGTGCCAGCAGCAGACGACAGACAGGGGTTGATCGGGGTGGCTACACCTTC. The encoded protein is CASSRRQTGVDRGGYTF.

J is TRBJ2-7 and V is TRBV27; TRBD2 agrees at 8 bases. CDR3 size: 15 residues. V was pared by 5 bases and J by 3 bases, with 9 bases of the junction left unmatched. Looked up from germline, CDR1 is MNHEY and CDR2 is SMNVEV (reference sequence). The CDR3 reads CASSPGTRTYYEQYF. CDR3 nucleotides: TGTGCCAGCAGTCCCGGGACTAGAACCTACTACGAGCAGTACTTC.

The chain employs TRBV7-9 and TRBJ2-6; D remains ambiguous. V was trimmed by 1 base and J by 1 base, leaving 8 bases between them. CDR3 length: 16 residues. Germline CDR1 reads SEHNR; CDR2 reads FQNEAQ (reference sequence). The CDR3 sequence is CASSLEPKSGANVLTF. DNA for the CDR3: TGTGCCAGCAGCTTAGAGCCCAAGTCTGGGGCCAACGTCCTGACTTTC.

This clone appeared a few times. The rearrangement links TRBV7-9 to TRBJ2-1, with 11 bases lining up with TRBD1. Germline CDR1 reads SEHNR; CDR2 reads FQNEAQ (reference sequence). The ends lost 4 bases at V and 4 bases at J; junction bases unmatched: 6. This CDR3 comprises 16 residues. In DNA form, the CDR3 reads TGTGCCAGCAGCTGGATAGGACAGGGGGCTTACAATGAGCAGTTCTTC. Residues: CASSWIGQGAYNEQFF.

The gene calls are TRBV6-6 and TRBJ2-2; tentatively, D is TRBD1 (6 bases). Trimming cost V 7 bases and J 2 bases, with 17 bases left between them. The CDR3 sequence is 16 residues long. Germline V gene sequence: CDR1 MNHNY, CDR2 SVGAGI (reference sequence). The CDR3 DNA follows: TGTGCCAGCATCAAAGGGGACACTATAAACACCGGGGAGCTGTTTTTT. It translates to CASIKGDTINTGELFF.

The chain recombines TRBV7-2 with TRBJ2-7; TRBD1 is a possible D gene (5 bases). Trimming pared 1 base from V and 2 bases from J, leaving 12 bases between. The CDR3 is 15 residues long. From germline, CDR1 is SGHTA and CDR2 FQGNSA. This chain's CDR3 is CASSLVAQAAYEQYF. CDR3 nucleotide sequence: TGTGCCAGCAGCTTAGTAGCACAGGCTGCCTACGAGCAGTACTTC.

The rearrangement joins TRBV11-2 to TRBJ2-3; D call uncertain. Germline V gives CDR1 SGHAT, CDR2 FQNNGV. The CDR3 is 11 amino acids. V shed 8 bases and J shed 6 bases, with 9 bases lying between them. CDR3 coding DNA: TGTGCCAGCCTCACTTTCGATACGCAGTATTTT. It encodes CASLTFDTQYF.

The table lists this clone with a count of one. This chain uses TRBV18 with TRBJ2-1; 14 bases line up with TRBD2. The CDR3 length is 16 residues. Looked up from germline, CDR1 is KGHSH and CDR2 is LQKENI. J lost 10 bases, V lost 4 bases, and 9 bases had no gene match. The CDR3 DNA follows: TGTGCCAGCTCACTCCCGGGACTAGCGGGAGTGGGGGAGCAGTTCTTC. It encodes CASSLPGLAGVGEQFF. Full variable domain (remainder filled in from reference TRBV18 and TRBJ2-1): NAGVMQNPRHLVRRRGQEARLRCSPMKGHSHVYWYRQLPEEGLKFMVYLQKENIIDESGMPKERFSAEFPKEGPSILRIQQVVRGDSAAYFCASSLPGLAGVGEQFFGPGTRLTVL.

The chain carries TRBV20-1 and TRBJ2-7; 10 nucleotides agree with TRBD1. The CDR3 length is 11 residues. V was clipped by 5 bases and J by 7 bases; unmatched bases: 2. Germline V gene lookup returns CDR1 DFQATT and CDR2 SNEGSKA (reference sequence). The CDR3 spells CSADRGREQYF. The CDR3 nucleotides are TGCAGTGCTGACAGGGGGCGTGAGCAGTACTTC.

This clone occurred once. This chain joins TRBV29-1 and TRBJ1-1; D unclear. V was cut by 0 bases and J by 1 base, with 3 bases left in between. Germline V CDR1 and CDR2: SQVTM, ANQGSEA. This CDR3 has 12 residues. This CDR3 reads CSVEEQNTEAFF. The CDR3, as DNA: TGCAGCGTTGAAGAACAGAACACTGAAGCTTTCTTT.

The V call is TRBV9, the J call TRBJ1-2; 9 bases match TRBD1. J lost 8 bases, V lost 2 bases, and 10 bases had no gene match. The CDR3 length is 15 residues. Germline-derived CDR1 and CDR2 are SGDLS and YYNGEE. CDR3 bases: TGTGCCAGCAGCGTGGGAACAGGGGGCGCTTTCGGCTACACCTTC. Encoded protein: CASSVGTGGAFGYTF.

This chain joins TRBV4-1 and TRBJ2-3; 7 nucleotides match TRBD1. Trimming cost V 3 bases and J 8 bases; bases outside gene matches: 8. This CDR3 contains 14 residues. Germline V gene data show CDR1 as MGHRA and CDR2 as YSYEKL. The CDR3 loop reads CASSQPDRAGTQYF. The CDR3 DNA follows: TGCGCCAGCAGCCAGCCTGACAGGGCAGGTACGCAGTATTTT.

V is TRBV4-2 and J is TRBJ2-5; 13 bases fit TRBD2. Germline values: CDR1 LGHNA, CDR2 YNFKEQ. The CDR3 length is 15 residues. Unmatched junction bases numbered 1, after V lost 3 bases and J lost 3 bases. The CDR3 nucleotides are TGTGCCAGCAGCCAGACTAGCGGGGGGAAAGAGACCCAGTACTTC. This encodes CASSQTSGGKETQYF.

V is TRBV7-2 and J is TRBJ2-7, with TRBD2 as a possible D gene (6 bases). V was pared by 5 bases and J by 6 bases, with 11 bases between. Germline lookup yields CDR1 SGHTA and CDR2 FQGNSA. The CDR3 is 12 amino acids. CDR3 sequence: CASSAGLGEQYF. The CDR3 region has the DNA TGTGCCAGCAGCGCGGGGTTGGGCGAGCAGTACTTC.

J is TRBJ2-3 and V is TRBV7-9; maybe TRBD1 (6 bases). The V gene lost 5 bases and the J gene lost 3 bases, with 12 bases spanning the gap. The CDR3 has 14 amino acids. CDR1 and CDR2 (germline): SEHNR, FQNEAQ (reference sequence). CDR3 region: CASSLPQGTDTQYF. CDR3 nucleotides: TGTGCCAGCAGCCTACCACAGGGAACAGATACGCAGTATTTT. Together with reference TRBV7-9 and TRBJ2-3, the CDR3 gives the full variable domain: DTGVSQNPRHKITKRGQNVTFRCDPISEHNRLYWYRQTLGQGPEFLTYFQNEAQLEKSRLLSDRFSAERPKGSFSTLEIQRTEQGDSAMYLCASSLPQGTDTQYFGPGTRLTVL.

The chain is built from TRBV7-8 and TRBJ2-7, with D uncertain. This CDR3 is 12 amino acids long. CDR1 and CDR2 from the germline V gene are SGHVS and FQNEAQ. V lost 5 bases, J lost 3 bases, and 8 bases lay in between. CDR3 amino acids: CASSLSYYEQYF. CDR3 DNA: TGTGCCAGCAGCCTCTCTTACTACGAGCAGTACTTC.

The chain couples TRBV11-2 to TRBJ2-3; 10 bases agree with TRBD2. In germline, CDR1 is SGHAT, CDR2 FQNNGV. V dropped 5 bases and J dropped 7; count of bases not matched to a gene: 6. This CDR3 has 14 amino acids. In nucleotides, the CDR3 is TGTGCCAGCAGCCTAGGGACTAGCGTGTATACGCAGTATTTT. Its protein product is CASSLGTSVYTQYF.

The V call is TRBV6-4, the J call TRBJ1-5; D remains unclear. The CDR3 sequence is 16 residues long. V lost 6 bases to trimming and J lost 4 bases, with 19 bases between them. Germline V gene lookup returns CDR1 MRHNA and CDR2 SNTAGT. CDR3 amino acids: CASSTRSSWRNQPQHF. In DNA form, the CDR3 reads TGTGCCAGCAGCACTCGCTCTAGCTGGAGAAATCAGCCCCAGCATTTT.

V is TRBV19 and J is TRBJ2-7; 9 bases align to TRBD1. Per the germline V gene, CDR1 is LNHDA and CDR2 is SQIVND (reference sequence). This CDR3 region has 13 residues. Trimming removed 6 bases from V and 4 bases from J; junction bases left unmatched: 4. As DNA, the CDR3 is TGTGCCAGTAGGTCGGGACAGGGATACGAGCAGTACTTC. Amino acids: CASRSGQGYEQYF.

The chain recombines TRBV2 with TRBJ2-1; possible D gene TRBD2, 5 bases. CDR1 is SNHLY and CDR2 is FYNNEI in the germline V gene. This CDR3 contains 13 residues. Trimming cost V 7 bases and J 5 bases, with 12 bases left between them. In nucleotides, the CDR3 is TGTGCCAGCAAAAAACTAGAGCACAATGAGCAGTTCTTC. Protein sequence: CASKKLEHNEQFF.

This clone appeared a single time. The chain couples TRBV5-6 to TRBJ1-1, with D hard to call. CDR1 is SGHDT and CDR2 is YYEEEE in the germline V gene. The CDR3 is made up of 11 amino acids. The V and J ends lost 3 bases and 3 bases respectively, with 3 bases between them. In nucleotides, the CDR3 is TGTGCCAGCAGCTCGGACACTGAAGCTTTCTTT. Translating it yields CASSSDTEAFF.

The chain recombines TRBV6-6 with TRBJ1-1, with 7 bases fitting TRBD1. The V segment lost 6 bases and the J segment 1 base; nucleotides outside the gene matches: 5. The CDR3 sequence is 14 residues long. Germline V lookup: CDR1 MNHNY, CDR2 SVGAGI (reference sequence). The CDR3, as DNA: TGTGCCAGCAGGCCAGGGGGACGGAACACTGAAGCTTTCTTT. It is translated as CASRPGGRNTEAFF.

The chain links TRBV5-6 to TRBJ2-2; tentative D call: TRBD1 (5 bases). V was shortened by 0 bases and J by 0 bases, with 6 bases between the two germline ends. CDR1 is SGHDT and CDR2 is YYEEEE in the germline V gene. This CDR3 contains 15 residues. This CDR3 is CASSLETANTGELFF. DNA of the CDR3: TGTGCCAGCAGCTTGGAGACAGCGAACACCGGGGAGCTGTTTTTT.

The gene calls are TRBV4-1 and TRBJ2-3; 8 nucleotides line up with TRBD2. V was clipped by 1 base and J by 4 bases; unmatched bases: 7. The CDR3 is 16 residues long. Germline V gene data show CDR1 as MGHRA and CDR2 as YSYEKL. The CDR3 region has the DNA TGCGCCAGCAGCCAAGGCGGGGGGACCAACCCAGATACGCAGTATTTT. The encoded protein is CASSQGGGTNPDTQYF.